The T cell receptor (beta chain) described here comes from a study of T cell clusters in autoimmune cytopenias. TRB was amplified from 250 ng of peripheral blood genomic DNA per sample. Study-wide results and limits: The T cell clusters were defined only in silico, without experimental functional validation. Primary autoimmune cytopenia patients seemingly lacked the physiological T cell clusters found in healthy donors. TRB repertoire shifts in secondary cytopenia and chronic lymphocytic leukemia mostly reflected lymphoma, not autoimmunity. The cluster-lack signature was not seen for secondary cytopenia versus chronic lymphocytic leukemia.

Multiplex touch-down PCR amplified TRB using TRB-A and TRB-B pools in one tube. With the multiplex PCR reads reprocessed, TCRdb shows one record per CDR3 protein and no DNA. Found here are some 1,900 distinct CDR3 sequences; the top ten clones hold about 38%. Considering frequency, this clonotype is medium-sized. Its specificity is unknown. This CDR3 is built from 15 residues. The V gene's germline CDR1 is SGHDT and CDR2 YYEEEE. The sequence derives from a human donor with an autoimmune cytopenia, with autoimmune hepatitis or in good health (not recorded which). The chain carries TRBV5-6 and TRBJ1-4. Sequenced: peripheral blood. The CDR3 here is CASSFWGRANEKLFF.